The present T cell receptor beta chain was sequenced within a study of T cell responses to AZD1222 COVID-19 vaccine. The germline V and J ends were trimmed by 0 bases and 5 bases, with 20 bases remaining between them. The CDR3 consists of 17 residues. Germline values: CDR1 SGDLS, CDR2 YYNGEE. Only in-frame clones appear in the TCRdb table, and some are missing; sequencing was by immunoSEQ multiplex PCR. This sample has 90,000 to 150,000 clones, with around 90% found just once. Notes on the study in general: There were mostly white British donors and more females than males, and clonal diversity was possibly underestimated. Only after the peak T cell response were repertoires sampled. Regions 160-218 and 743-854 dominated among vaccine-associated CD4 TCRs spanning spike.

In its sample, this clone was seen once. Its antigen remains unknown. This specimen consisted of peripheral blood, obtained on day 0 of AZD1222 vaccination. This clonotype originated in an adult in good health. The chain joins TRBV9 to TRBJ1-1; perhaps TRBD1 as D (6 bases). The chain's CDR3 is CASSVVPGVTVGTEAFF. CDR3 in DNA: TGTGCCAGCAGCGTAGTCCCAGGGGTTACAGTCGGAACTGAAGCTTTCTTT.